The sequence of this T cell receptor beta chain was determined in a study of cytomegalovirus exposure and HLA in healthy donors. The CDR3 extends over 16 amino acids. With V trimmed by 1 base and J by 2 bases, 5 bases remained unmatched. From germline, CDR1 is MNHEY and CDR2 SMNVEV (reference sequence). Sequenced by immunoSEQ multiplex PCR; TCRdb stores in-frame clones only, minus some. The sample has about 74,000 clones, around 94% seen once; the top ten hold around 1.5%. The sequence was obtained from a man younger than 35 in good health and CMV-seropositive. Sequenced material: PBMCs. This rearrangement joins TRBV27 to TRBJ2-7, with TRBD2 matching 10 bases. Here the CDR3 reads CASSLYLAGATYEQYF. The CDR3 coding sequence is TGTGCCAGCAGTTTATACCTAGCGGGGGCCACCTACGAGCAGTACTTC.